This T cell receptor beta chain was recovered during a study of OX40 agonist ivuxolimab in advanced cancers. Comments on this clone: Its specificity is unknown.

Here immunoSEQ multiplex PCR was the method, and the copy in TCRdb shows in-frame clones only, minus some. This sample has approximately 58,000 clones, with around 75% found just once. The V gene's germline CDR1 is MNHEY and CDR2 SMNVEV (reference sequence). The V and J ends lost 3 bases and 5 bases respectively, with 28 bases between them. The CDR3 has 19 residues. Study results and limitations: Low normalized T-cell clonal expansion also characterized some of the nonresponders. CD4+ T cells averaged fewer expanded clones than CD8+ T cells. CD4+ and CD8+ blood T cells expanded clonally by week 6 at 0.1 to 3.0 mg/kg.

Prior autoimmune disease or systemic immunosuppression barred patients. The source is an adult with an advanced solid tumor such as melanoma, head and neck, liver or kidney cancer. This chain connects TRBV27 to TRBJ2-5; D is possibly TRBD1 or TRBD2 (6 bases each). The specimen was CD4+ or CD8+ T cells sorted from blood, collected in a trial of the OX40 agonist ivuxolimab. CDR3 in amino acids: CASSFRVYPAGQKGETQYF. Written as DNA, the CDR3 is TGTGCCAGCAGTTTTCGTGTGTATCCCGCGGGACAAAAAGGGGAGACCCAGTACTTC.